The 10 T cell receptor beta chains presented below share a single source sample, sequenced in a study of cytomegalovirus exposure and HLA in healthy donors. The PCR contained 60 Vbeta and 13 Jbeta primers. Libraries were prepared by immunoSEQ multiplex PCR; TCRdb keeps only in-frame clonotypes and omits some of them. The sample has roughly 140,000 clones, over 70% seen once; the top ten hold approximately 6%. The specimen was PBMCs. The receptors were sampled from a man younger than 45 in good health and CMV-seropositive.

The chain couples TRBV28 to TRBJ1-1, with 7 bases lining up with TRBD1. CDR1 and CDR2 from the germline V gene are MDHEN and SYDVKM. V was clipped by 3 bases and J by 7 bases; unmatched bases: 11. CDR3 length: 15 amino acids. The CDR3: CASSLTGPRSDEAFF. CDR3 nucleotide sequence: TGTGCCAGCAGTTTGACAGGGCCAAGGAGTGATGAAGCTTTCTTT.

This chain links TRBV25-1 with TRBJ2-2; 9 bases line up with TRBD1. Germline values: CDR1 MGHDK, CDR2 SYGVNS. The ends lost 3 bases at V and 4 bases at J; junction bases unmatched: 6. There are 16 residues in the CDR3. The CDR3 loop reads CASSDPNRGLTGELFF. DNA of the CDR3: TGTGCCAGCAGTGACCCCAACAGGGGGCTCACCGGGGAGCTGTTTTTT.

CDR3 sequence: CASTLPGQPYNEQFF. CDR3 coding DNA: TGTGCCAGCACCTTGCCGGGACAGCCTTACAATGAGCAGTTCTTC. V is TRBV14 and J is TRBJ2-1; 7 bases are a match to TRBD1. The V gene end was trimmed by 7 bases and the J gene end by 4 bases; junction bases not matched to a gene: 10. This CDR3 is 15 amino acids long. The germline V gene encodes CDR1 SGHDN and CDR2 FVKESK.

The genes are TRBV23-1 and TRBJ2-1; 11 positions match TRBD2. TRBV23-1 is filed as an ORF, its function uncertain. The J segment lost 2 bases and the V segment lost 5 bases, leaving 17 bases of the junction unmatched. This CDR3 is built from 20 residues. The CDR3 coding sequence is TGCGCCAGCAGTGGCCGCAAAGTGATAGCGGGGGGGCAGACCTACAATGAGCAGTTCTTC. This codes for CASSGRKVIAGGQTYNEQFF.

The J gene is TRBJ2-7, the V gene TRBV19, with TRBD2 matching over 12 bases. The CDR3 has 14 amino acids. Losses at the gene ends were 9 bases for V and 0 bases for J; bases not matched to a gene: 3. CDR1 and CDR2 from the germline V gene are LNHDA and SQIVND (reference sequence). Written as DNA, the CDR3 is TGTGCCAGCGGACTAGCGGGGCACTCCTACGAGCAGTACTTC. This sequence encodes CASGLAGHSYEQYF.

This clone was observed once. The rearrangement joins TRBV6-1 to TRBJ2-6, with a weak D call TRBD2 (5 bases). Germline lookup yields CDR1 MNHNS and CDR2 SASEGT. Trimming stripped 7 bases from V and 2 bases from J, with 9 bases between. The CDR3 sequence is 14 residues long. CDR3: CASMREPGANVLTF. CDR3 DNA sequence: TGTGCCAGCATGAGGGAACCTGGGGCCAACGTCCTGACTTTC.

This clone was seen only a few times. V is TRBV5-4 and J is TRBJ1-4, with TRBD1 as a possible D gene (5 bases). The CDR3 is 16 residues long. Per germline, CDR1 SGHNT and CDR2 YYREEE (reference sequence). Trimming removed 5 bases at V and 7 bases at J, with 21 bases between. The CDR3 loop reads CASSYGRGETGEKLFF. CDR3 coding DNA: TGTGCCAGCAGTTATGGTCGGGGGGAAACGGGTGAAAAACTGTTTTTT.

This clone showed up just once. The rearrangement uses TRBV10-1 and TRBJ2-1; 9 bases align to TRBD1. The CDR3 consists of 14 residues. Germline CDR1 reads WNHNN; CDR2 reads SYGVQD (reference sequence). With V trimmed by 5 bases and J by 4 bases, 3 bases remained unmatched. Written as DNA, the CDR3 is TGCGCCAGCAGTAGACAGGGGGGATACAATGAGCAGTTCTTC. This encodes CASSRQGGYNEQFF.

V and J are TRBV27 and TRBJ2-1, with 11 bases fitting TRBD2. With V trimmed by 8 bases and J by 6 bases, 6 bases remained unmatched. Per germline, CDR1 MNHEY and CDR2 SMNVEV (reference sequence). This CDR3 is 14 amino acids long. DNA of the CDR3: TGTGCCAGCGCGACTAGCGGGGCTAGCAATGAGCAGTTCTTC. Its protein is CASATSGASNEQFF.

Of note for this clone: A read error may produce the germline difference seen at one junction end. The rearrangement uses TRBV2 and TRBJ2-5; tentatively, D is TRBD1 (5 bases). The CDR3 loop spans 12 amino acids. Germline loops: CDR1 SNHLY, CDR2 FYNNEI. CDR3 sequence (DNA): TGTGCCAGCAGTTACCTAGACCAGATGGGGCACTTC. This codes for CASSYLDQMGHF. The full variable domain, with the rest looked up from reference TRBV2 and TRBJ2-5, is EPEVTQTPSHQVTQMGQEVILRCVPISNHLYFYWYRQILGQKVEFLVSFYNNEISEKSEIFDDQFSVERPDGSNFTLKIRSTKLEDSAMYFCASSYLDQMGHFGPGTRLLVL.